This T cell receptor (beta chain) is from a study of PD-1 blockade in classical Hodgkin lymphoma (dated by TCRdb to about 2020). With respect to the entire study: Nivolumab dosing was 3 mg/kg intravenously every 2 weeks, continuing until either disease progression or unacceptable toxicity. The study used TCR beta sequencing and CyTOF to define a peripheral blood immune signature of response to PD-1 blockade in classical Hodgkin lymphoma. Broad study findings and their caveats: The study was limited to a single clinical trial cohort, and causes of repertoire differences, possibly disease activity or prior therapy, remained undefined. Lower diversity was seen in patients whose nivolumab began less than 1 year after ASCT, and these patients were left out of later analyses so that immune reconstitution would not confound the results. Trial patients achieving complete response had baseline diversity similar to newly diagnosed patients, whereas partial responders and progressors had significantly lower diversity. Baseline TCR diversity was reported as lower in newly diagnosed patients than in healthy donors, and lower still in relapsed/refractory patients. CD4+ but not CD8+ TCR diversity rose significantly by C4D1 (p=0.0027 vs p=0.16), most apparent in complete responders (p=0.02).

Turning to this clone: Its antigen is unknown. No qualities accompany the bases; no much larger clone lies one base away.

V is cut back by 4 bases and J by 5 bases, with 8 bases in the junction unmatched. In the germline V gene, CDR1 corresponds to SNHLY and CDR2 to FYNNEI. The CDR3 measures 16 amino acids from cysteine to phenylalanine. This entry keeps only the CDR3 DNA: 48 bases, framed from base 1. The Qiagen DNeasy kit was used to extract genomic DNA from unsorted PBMCs and from the negatively selected CD4+ and CD8+ fractions. Amplification of TCR beta CDR3 regions was done by immunoSEQ multiplex PCR with primers that anneal to V and J segments. A synthetic immune receptor repertoire was used to minimize amplification bias, and remaining bias was computationally removed after sequencing. The published analysis was carried out like this. Custom Python scripts were used to quantify repertoire diversity as the Shannon entropy index. The unsorted, CD4+ and CD8+ repertoires were each analyzed separately, with the exception of combined analyses, where CD4+ and CD8+ sequences were merged in silico. A clone was considered expanded if an increase in frequency of at least 2-fold after treatment relative to C1D1 was found, and a pseudocount of 0.5 was applied to clones undetected at baseline. Clones with 0 or 1 copy at C1D1 were defined as singleton clones, while clones with 2 or more copies were defined as non-singleton clones. Clones expanded in unsorted samples were assigned a CD4+, CD8+ or unknown annotation through matching of protein sequences in sorted samples from the same patient. Wilcoxon tests on paired samples were used to test diversity changes from C1D1 to C4D1. In TCRdb, the immuneACCESS table is reduced to in-frame sequences with V and J assigned. These tables do not hold every clone; where another copy was compared, an unresolved V gene accounts for under half, and the others remain unexplained. Clonal size and the V and J genes are those of that table, whereas D and trimming came from the DNA. The sample has approximately 60,000 clones on record, approximately 90% of them singletons. In total, the top ten clones hold around 12% of the sample.

The sample's time point label is to be understood as: cycle 1 day 1 (C1D1), immediately before nivolumab initiation. Every trial patient had relapsed following autologous stem cell transplantation, and prior brentuximab vedotin exposure was what differed among cohorts A, B and C. The trial cohort comprised a few dozen patients with relapsed/refractory classical Hodgkin lymphoma whose best overall responses were complete response, partial response or progressive disease. In the multi-cohort phase II CheckMate 205 trial, trial patients received single-agent nivolumab. An independent review committee assessed best overall response using the 2007 International Working Group response criteria. Trial PBMCs were collected immediately before nivolumab initiation (C1D1) and during therapy at cycle 2 day 1 and cycle 4 day 1. Peripheral blood was collected in 8 mL Vacutainer Cell Preparation Tubes, from which PBMCs were isolated by centrifugation and then cryopreserved.

The sequence is built from TRBV2 and TRBJ1-5, with 10 bases matching TRBD1. The TCR originated in a human donor with classical Hodgkin lymphoma. The starting material was peripheral blood mononuclear cells (PBMCs), obtained at baseline. The CDR3 is CASSVPGQGMDQPQHF. The nucleotides are TGTGCCAGCAGTGTTCCGGGACAGGGGATGGATCAGCCCCAGCATTTT.